The T cell receptor beta chain under discussion was sequenced for a study of blood T cell repertoires in COVID-19. As for the study in general: Some COVID-19 samples were acute and others convalescent; all came from the United States, Italy and Spain. T cells, B-cell-depleted T cells, or PBMCs provided the cDNA or gDNA that served as material.

V lost 7 bases and J lost 5, with 14 bases in between. The CDR3 is made up of 13 amino acids. The germline gives CDR1 LNHDA, CDR2 SQIVND (reference sequence). Clones were read by immunoSEQ multiplex PCR, and TCRdb kept only the in-frame ones, dropping some. The sample has some 140,000 clones, about 81% seen once. Sequenced input: PBMCs or T cells enriched from blood (not recorded which). The origin of this receptor is a man aged 40-55 years with acute COVID-19. The V and J genes are TRBV19 and TRBJ1-1; perhaps TRBD1 as D (5 bases). The CDR3 nucleotides read TGTGCCAGTACCGCCAGGGTGGAAACTGAAGCTTTCTTT. It is translated as CASTARVETEAFF.